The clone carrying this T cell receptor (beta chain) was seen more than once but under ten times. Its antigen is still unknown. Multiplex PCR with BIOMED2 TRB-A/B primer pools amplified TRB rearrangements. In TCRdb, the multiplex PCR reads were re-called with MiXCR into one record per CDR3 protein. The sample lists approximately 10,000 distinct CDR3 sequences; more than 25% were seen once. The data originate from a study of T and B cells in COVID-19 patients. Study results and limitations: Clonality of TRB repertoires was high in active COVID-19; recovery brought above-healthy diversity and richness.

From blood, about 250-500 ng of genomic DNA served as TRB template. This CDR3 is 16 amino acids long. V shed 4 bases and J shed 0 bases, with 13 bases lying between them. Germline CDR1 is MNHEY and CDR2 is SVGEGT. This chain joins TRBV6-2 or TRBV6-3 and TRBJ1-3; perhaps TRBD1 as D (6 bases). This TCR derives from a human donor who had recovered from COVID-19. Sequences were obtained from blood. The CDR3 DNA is TGTGCCAGCAGTTTGGGACAACCGAGCTCTGGAAACACCATATATTTT. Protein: CASSLGQPSSGNTIYF.